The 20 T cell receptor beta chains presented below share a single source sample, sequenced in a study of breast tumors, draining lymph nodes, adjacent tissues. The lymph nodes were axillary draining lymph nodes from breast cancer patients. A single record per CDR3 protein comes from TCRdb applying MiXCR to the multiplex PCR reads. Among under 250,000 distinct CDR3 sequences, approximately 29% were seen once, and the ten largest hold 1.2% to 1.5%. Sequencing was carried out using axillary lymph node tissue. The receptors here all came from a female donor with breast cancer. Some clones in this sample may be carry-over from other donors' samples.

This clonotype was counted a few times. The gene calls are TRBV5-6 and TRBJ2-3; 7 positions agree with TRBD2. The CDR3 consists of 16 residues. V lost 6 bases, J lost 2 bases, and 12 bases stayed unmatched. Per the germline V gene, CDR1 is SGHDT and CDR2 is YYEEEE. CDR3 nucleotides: TGTGCCAGCACCTCCACCCAGCGGGAACTCACAGATACGCAGTATTTT. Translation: CASTSTQRELTDTQYF.

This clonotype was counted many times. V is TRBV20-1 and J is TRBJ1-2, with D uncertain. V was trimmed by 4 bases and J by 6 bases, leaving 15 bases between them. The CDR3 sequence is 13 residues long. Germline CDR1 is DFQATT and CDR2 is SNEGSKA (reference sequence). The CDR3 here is CSATPMGVDGYTF. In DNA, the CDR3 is TGCAGTGCTACCCCAATGGGAGTAGATGGCTACACCTTC.

The CDR3, as DNA: TGTGCCAGCAGTACCACAGGGGCCAACGTCCTGACTTTC. This translates into CASSTTGANVLTF. This chain links TRBV2 with TRBJ2-6; no firm D call. Germline lookup yields CDR1 SNHLY and CDR2 FYNNEI. Trimming removed 5 bases from V and 4 bases from J, with 6 bases in between. The CDR3 extends over 13 amino acids.

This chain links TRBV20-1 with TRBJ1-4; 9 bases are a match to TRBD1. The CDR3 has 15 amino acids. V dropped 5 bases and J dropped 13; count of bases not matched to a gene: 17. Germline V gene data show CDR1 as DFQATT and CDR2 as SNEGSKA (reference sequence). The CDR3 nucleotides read TGCAGTGCTTACACCGGGACAGGGAGGGGGCTGGCACTGTTTTTT. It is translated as CSAYTGTGRGLALFF.

CDR3 residues: CASSSGTQGETQYF. CDR3 sequence (DNA): TGTGCCAGCAGCTCTGGGACGCAGGGGGAGACCCAGTACTTC. The J gene is TRBJ2-5, the V gene TRBV7-9, with D perhaps TRBD1 (6 bases). CDR3 size: 14 residues. The V and J ends lost 4 bases and 5 bases respectively, with 14 bases between them. The V gene's germline CDR1 is SEHNR and CDR2 FQNEAQ (reference sequence).

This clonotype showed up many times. The CDR3 DNA follows: TGTGCCAGCAGTTTATCGGAGGCTGGGGGACCCCTCCACTTT. Amino acid sequence: CASSLSEAGGPLHF. V is TRBV12-3 or TRBV12-4 and J is TRBJ1-6, with D tentatively TRBD1 (5 bases). V was pared by 2 bases and J by 12 bases, with 14 bases between. This CDR3 is built from 14 residues.

The CDR3 DNA sequence: TGTGCCAGTAAAGCGAGGGGGAATCCTCTCGAGCAGTACTTC. Its translation is CASKARGNPLEQYF. The chain employs TRBV19 and TRBJ2-7; D is perhaps TRBD1 (6 bases). Trimming took off 7 bases at V and 6 bases at J, with 19 bases between the two ends. Per the germline V gene, CDR1 is LNHDA and CDR2 is SQIVND (reference sequence). CDR3 length equals 14 residues. Complete variable domain (other parts from reference TRBV19 and TRBJ2-7): DGGITQSPKYLFRKEGQNVTLSCEQNLNHDAMYWYRQDPGQGLRLIYYSQIVNDFQKGDIAEGYSVSREKKESFPLTVTSAQKNPTAFYLCASKARGNPLEQYFGPGTRLTVT.

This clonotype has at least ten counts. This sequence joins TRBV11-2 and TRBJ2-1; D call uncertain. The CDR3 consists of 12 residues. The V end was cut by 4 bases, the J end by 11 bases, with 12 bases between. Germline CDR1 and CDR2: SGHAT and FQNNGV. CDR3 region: CASSSQRAKQFF. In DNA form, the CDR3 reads TGTGCCAGCAGCTCCCAGCGAGCCAAGCAGTTCTTC.

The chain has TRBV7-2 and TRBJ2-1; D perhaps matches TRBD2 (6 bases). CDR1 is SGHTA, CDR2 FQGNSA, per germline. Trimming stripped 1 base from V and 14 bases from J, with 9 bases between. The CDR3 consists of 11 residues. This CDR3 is CASSLGRAKFF. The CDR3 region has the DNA TGTGCCAGCAGCTTAGGGAGGGCGAAGTTCTTC.

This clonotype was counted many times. CDR3 residues: CASSLDNGSKNTIYF. The CDR3 nucleotides are TGCGCCAGCAGCTTGGACAACGGAAGTAAAAACACCATATATTTT. The chain joins TRBV5-1 to TRBJ1-3; D is unresolved. The V and J ends lost 0 bases and 6 bases respectively, with 13 bases between them. The CDR3 is 15 amino acids. CDR1 is SGHRS and CDR2 is YFSETQ in the germline V gene.

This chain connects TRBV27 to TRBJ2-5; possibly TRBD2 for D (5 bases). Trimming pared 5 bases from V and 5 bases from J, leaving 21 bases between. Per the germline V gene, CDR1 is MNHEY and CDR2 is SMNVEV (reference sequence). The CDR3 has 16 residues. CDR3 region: CASSPLLGVLEETQYF. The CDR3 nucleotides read TGTGCCAGCAGTCCCTTACTAGGAGTCCTGGAGGAGACCCAGTACTTC.

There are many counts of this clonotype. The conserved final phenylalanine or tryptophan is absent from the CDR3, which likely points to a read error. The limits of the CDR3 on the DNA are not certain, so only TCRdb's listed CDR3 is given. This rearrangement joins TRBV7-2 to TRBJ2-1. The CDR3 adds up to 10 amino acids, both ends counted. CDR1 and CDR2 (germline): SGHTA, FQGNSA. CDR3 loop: CASSPERRGH.

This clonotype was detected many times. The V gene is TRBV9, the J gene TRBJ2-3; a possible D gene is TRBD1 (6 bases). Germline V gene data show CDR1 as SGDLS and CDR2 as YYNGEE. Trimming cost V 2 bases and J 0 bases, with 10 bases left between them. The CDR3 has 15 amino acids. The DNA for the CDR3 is TGTGCCAGCAGCGTGCTGGACAGAAGCACAGATACGCAGTATTTT. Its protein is CASSVLDRSTDTQYF.

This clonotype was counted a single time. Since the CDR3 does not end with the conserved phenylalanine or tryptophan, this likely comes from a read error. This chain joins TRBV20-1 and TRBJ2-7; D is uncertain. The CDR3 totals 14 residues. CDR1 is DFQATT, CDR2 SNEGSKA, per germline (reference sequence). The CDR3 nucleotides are TGCAGTGCTCGTCCGCGGCAGCTCTCCTCCGAGCAGTACCTC. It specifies CSARPRQLSSEQYL.

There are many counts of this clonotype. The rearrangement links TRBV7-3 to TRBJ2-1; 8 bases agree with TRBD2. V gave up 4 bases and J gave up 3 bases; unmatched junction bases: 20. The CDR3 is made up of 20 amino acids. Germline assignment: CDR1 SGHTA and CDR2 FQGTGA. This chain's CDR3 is CASSYRGASGRALNYNEQFF. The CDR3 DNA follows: TGTGCCAGCAGCTACCGGGGGGCGAGCGGGAGAGCACTAAACTACAATGAGCAGTTCTTC.

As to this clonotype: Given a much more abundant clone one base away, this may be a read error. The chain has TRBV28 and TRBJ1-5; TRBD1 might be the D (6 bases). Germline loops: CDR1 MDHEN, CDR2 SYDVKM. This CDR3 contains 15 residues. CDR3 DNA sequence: TGTGCCAGCAGTCCCGGGGGGGCTATCAATCAGCCCCGGCATTTT. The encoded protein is CASSPGGAINQPRHF.

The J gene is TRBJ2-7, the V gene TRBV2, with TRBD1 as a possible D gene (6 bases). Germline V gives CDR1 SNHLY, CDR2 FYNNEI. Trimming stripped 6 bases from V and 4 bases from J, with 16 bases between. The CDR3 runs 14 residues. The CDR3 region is CASREDSERYEQYV. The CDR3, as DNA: TGTGCCAGCAGAGAGGACAGTGAGAGATACGAGCAGTACGTC.

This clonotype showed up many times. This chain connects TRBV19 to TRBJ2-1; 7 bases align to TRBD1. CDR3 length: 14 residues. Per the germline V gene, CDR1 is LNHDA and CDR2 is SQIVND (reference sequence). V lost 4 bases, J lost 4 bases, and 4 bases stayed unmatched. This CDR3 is CASSTTGVYNEQFF. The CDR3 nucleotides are TGTGCCAGTAGTACCACAGGGGTATACAATGAGCAGTTCTTC.

CDR3: CSADPSGTTGETQYF. For the CDR3, the DNA is TGCAGCGCGGACCCTAGCGGGACCACCGGAGAGACCCAGTACTTC. This chain connects TRBV29-1 to TRBJ2-5, with 9 bases matching TRBD2. CDR1 and CDR2 (germline): SQVTM, ANQGSEA. The ends lost 7 bases at V and 4 bases at J; junction bases unmatched: 13. The CDR3 length is 15 residues.

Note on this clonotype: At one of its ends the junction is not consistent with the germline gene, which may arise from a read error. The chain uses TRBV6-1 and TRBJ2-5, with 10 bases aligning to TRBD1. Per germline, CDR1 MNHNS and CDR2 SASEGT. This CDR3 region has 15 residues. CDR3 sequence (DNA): TGCGCCAGCGGACGCAAACCGGGACAGGGGCGCGATCAGTACTTC. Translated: CASGRKPGQGRDQYF.